Listed below are T cell receptor beta chains from one sample, sequenced in a study of T cells in Graves' hyperthyroidism and ophthalmopathy. TCRdb reprocessed the multiplex PCR reads with MiXCR, giving one entry per CDR3 protein. The table shows about 770,000 distinct CDR3 sequences, with around 20% occurring only once. The sequenced sample was blood. These receptor sequences come from a woman aged 50 to 65 with Graves' hyperthyroidism that later progressed to Graves' ophthalmopathy. Each CDR3 is given with its conserved first and last residue. The D gene is left open where the match is weak. Not all rows give a size; the values are once, few, many and, for expanded clones, a class.

clone size: few; V gene: TRBV20-1; J gene: TRBJ1-4; CDR3 length: 16; D gene: TRBD1; CDR3 DNA: TGCAGTGCGTCCGGACAGGGCGCCTCAACTAATGAAAAACTGTTTTTT; CDR3 protein: CSASGQGASTNEKLFF
clone size: many; V gene: TRBV5-1; J gene: TRBJ2-3; CDR3 length: 15; D gene: .; CDR3 DNA: TGCGCCAGCGGACAGAGGGTGGGAAGCACAGATACGCAGTATTTT; CDR3 protein: CASGQRVGSTDTQYF
clone size: .; V gene: TRBV7-3; J gene: TRBJ2-2; CDR3 length: 16; D gene: TRBD2; CDR3 DNA: TGTGCCAGCAGCTTTCCGACTAGCGGGGACACCGGGGAGCTGTTTTTT; CDR3 protein: CASSFPTSGDTGELFF
clone size: .; V gene: TRBV27; J gene: TRBJ2-1; CDR3 length: 17; D gene: .; CDR3 DNA: TGTGCCAGCAGTGGAAAACGGGTGCCACCCTCCTACAATGAGCAGTTCTTC; CDR3 protein: CASSGKRVPPSYNEQFF
clone size: many; V gene: TRBV6-1; J gene: TRBJ1-1; CDR3 length: 14; D gene: .; CDR3 DNA: TGTGCCAGCAGTCAGGACCGCATGAACACTGAAGCTTTCTTT; CDR3 protein: CASSQDRMNTEAFF
clone size: many; V gene: TRBV27; J gene: TRBJ2-5; CDR3 length: 14; D gene: TRBD2; CDR3 DNA: TGTGCCAGCAGTTCGGGACTAGCGCGGGAGACCCAGTACTTC; CDR3 protein: CASSSGLARETQYF
clone size: many; V gene: TRBV12-3/TRBV12-4; J gene: TRBJ2-5; CDR3 length: 15; D gene: TRBD1; CDR3 DNA: TGTGCCAGCACCAGGACAGGGGTTGGGAGAGAGACCCAGTACTTC; CDR3 protein: CASTRTGVGRETQYF
clone size: .; V gene: TRBV7-9; J gene: TRBJ2-2; CDR3 length: 15; D gene: .; CDR3 DNA: TGTGCCAGCAGCCTGAACAGTCAGGGGTTCGGGGAGCTGTTTTTT; CDR3 protein: CASSLNSQGFGELFF
clone size: .; V gene: TRBV20-1; J gene: TRBJ1-6; CDR3 length: 12; D gene: .; CDR3 DNA: TGCAGTGCTAGAGAGGCGGATTCACCCCTCCACTTT; CDR3 protein: CSAREADSPLHF
clone size: few; V gene: TRBV5-6; J gene: TRBJ1-4; CDR3 length: 16; D gene: TRBD1; CDR3 DNA: TGTGCCAGCAGCTTGGGGAATCGGCAGGGGGCGGGAACACTGTTTTTT; CDR3 protein: CASSLGNRQGAGTLFF
clone size: .; V gene: TRBV10-3; J gene: TRBJ1-2; CDR3 length: 15; D gene: .; CDR3 DNA: TGTGCCATCAGTGGGTCGATGACAGTCGGCTATGGCTACACCTTC; CDR3 protein: CAISGSMTVGYGYTF
clone size: few; V gene: TRBV18; J gene: TRBJ1-3; CDR3 length: 16; D gene: .; CDR3 DNA: TGTGCCAGCTCGGACGATACACAGAACTCTGGAAACACCATATATTTT; CDR3 protein: CASSDDTQNSGNTIYF
clone size: many; V gene: TRBV5-1; J gene: TRBJ1-2; CDR3 length: 17; D gene: .; CDR3 DNA: TGCGCCAGCAGCTTGGCGGCAGGGCCCGCTACTAACTATGGCTACACCTTC; CDR3 protein: CASSLAAGPATNYGYTF
clone size: few; V gene: TRBV7-9; J gene: TRBJ1-5; CDR3 length: 15; D gene: .; CDR3 DNA: TGTGCCAGCAGCTTAGGGAACACAGGTAATCAGCCCCAGCATTTT; CDR3 protein: CASSLGNTGNQPQHF
clone size: many; V gene: TRBV12-3/TRBV12-4; J gene: TRBJ1-5; CDR3 length: 12; D gene: .; CDR3 DNA: TGTGCCAGCGGGGGACGGAATCAGCCCCAGCATTTT; CDR3 protein: CASGGRNQPQHF
clone size: few; V gene: TRBV13; J gene: TRBJ2-3; CDR3 length: 14; D gene: .; CDR3 DNA: TGTGCCAGCACCCTAAAGGGGGGTGCAGATACGCAGTATTTT; CDR3 protein: CASTLKGGADTQYF
clone size: .; V gene: TRBV5-1; J gene: TRBJ2-1; CDR3 length: 16; D gene: .; CDR3 DNA: TGCGCCAGCAGCATCCTAACTCCAAGCTCCTACAATGAGCAGTTCTTC; CDR3 protein: CASSILTPSSYNEQFF
clone size: .; V gene: TRBV6-1; J gene: TRBJ1-5; CDR3 length: 15; D gene: .; CDR3 DNA: TGTGCCAGCAGTCAGGGACCTATAGCCCATCAGCCCCAGCATTTT; CDR3 protein: CASSQGPIAHQPQHF
clone size: few; V gene: TRBV11-2; J gene: TRBJ2-1; CDR3 length: 14; D gene: .; CDR3 DNA: TGTGCCAGCAGCTTAAATCTAGGGGAAAATGAGCAGTTCTTC; CDR3 protein: CASSLNLGENEQFF
clone size: few; V gene: TRBV6-1; J gene: TRBJ2-5; CDR3 length: 16; D gene: TRBD2; CDR3 DNA: TGTGCCAGCAGCAGACTTAGCGGGGTGTTTCAAGAGACCCAGTACTTC; CDR3 protein: CASSRLSGVFQETQYF
clone size: .; V gene: TRBV2; J gene: TRBJ2-3; CDR3 length: 14; D gene: .; CDR3 DNA: TGTGCCAGCAGTGAGGGACTTACCACAGATACGCAGTATTTT; CDR3 protein: CASSEGLTTDTQYF
clone size: many; V gene: TRBV12-3/TRBV12-4; J gene: TRBJ1-5; CDR3 length: 16; D gene: .; CDR3 DNA: TGTGCCAGCAGTTTAGCGTACGGGTCTAGCAATCAGCCCCAGCATTTT; CDR3 protein: CASSLAYGSSNQPQHF
clone size: .; V gene: TRBV18; J gene: TRBJ2-5; CDR3 length: 14; D gene: TRBD1; CDR3 DNA: TGTGCCAGCTCAAAGGACAGGGTAGCAGAGACCCAGTACTTC; CDR3 protein: CASSKDRVAETQYF
clone size: many; V gene: TRBV20-1; J gene: TRBJ2-3; CDR3 length: 16; D gene: TRBD1; CDR3 DNA: TGCAGTGCTAGAGGTAGAGGGACAGGGGGCGCAGATACGCAGTATTTT; CDR3 protein: CSARGRGTGGADTQYF